Below are 28 T cell receptor beta chains sequenced from a single sample in a study of shared clonotypes between healthy human individuals. Measured with immunoSEQ multiplex PCR; TCRdb has only the in-frame clones, and not every one. The profile shows roughly 410,000 clones, about 96% of them singletons. Source material: memory CD8+ T cells sorted from blood. Subset: CD45RO+ cells pooled with CCR7-negative TemRA cells. The source of these receptors is a man aged 30 to 45 in good health.

The V and J genes are TRBV5-5 and TRBJ1-5, with TRBD1 matching over 7 bases. Trimming cost V 4 bases and J 0 bases; bases outside gene matches: 4. The germline CDR1 and CDR2 sequences are SGHKS and YYEKEE (reference sequence). The CDR3 consists of 15 residues. This CDR3 is CASSRQGLSNQPQHF. The CDR3 nucleotides read TGTGCCAGCAGCAGACAGGGCCTTAGCAATCAGCCCCAGCATTTT.

The gene calls are TRBV5-4 and TRBJ2-5; 8 nucleotides match TRBD1. This CDR3 is 14 amino acids long. CDR1 and CDR2 from the germline V gene are SGHNT and YYREEE (reference sequence). The J segment lost 5 bases and the V segment lost 7 bases, leaving 10 bases of the junction unmatched. CDR3 protein: CASAVPDREETQYF. Here the CDR3 DNA reads TGTGCCAGCGCAGTGCCGGACAGGGAGGAGACCCAGTACTTC.

The genes are TRBV7-8 and TRBJ1-5; no firm D call. This CDR3 is 15 amino acids long. The germline V gene has CDR1 SGHVS and CDR2 FQNEAQ. Trimming removed 0 bases at V and 0 bases at J, with 6 bases between. The CDR3 DNA sequence: TGTGCCAGCAGCTTAGCCCGTTATAGCAATCAGCCCCAGCATTTT. It specifies CASSLARYSNQPQHF. The full variable domain, its missing parts supplied by reference TRBV7-8 and TRBJ1-5, is GAGVSQSPRYKVAKRGQDVALRCDPISGHVSLFWYQQALGQGPEFLTYFQNEAQLDKSGLPSDRFFAERPEGSVSTLKIQRTQQEDSAVYLCASSLARYSNQPQHFGDGTRLSIL.

The chain is built from TRBV10-2 and TRBJ2-7, with 11 bases matching TRBD2. The germline V gene encodes CDR1 WSHSY and CDR2 SAAADI. J lost 4 bases, V lost 6 bases, and 5 bases had no gene match. The CDR3 sequence is 14 residues long. CDR3 region: CASRRLAGTYEQYF. The CDR3 bases are TGCGCCAGCAGGAGACTAGCGGGAACGTACGAGCAGTACTTC.

The chain joins TRBV5-1 to TRBJ1-1, with D uncertain. Germline V gives CDR1 SGHRS, CDR2 YFSETQ. This CDR3 has 15 amino acids. Deletions cut 1 base from V and 1 base from J, with 11 bases between. The CDR3 loop reads CASSLSLSQNTEAFF. CDR3 DNA sequence: TGCGCCAGCAGCTTGTCCCTCAGTCAGAACACTGAAGCTTTCTTT.

The CDR3 region is CASSEFGEVPSEAFF. As DNA, the CDR3 is TGTGCCAGCAGTGAATTCGGGGAGGTTCCCTCTGAAGCTTTCTTT. The chain is built from TRBV6-1 and TRBJ1-1; the D is unclear. Trimming left V 2 bases short and J 6 bases short, with 16 bases between. This CDR3 comprises 15 residues. CDR1 and CDR2 from the germline V gene are MNHNS and SASEGT.

The J gene is TRBJ2-2, the V gene TRBV10-3; 7 bases line up with TRBD2. The trim removed 8 bases at V and 8 bases at J, leaving 5 bases unmatched. Per the germline V gene, CDR1 is ENHRY and CDR2 is SYGVKD. The CDR3 totals 12 residues. The CDR3 DNA is TGTGCCATCGATCCGGGACTAGGGGAGCTGTTTTTT. The encoded protein is CAIDPGLGELFF.

This chain uses TRBV2 with TRBJ2-1; D not resolved. The CDR3 is 14 residues long. CDR1 SNHLY and CDR2 FYNNEI come from the germline V gene. V lost 7 bases and J lost 0, with 10 bases in between. CDR3 DNA: TGTGCCAGCACCTCCACCTACTCCTACAATGAGCAGTTCTTC. Translation: CASTSTYSYNEQFF.

The V and J genes are TRBV25-1 and TRBJ1-5; TRBD1 matches at 7 bases. In germline, CDR1 is MGHDK, CDR2 SYGVNS. The CDR3 loop spans 14 amino acids. The ends lost 5 bases at V and 7 bases at J; junction bases unmatched: 8. The CDR3 nucleotides are TGTGCCAGCAGTCCAGGGGGGGCAGGACAGCCCCAGCATTTT. Translated: CASSPGGAGQPQHF.

The chain combines TRBV30 with TRBJ1-1; D is unclear. This CDR3 is built from 15 residues. Trimming took off 3 bases at V and 4 bases at J, with 18 bases between the two ends. Germline CDR1 GTSNPN, CDR2 SVGIG (reference sequence). The CDR3 region has the DNA TGTGCCTGGAGCGACGAAGCCAAGCGGGGCACTGAAGCTTTCTTT. Translation gives CAWSDEAKRGTEAFF.

The chain has TRBV25-1 and TRBJ2-6; perhaps TRBD1 as D (6 bases). V was clipped by 3 bases and J by 4 bases, with 10 bases between them. This CDR3 comprises 15 residues. CDR1 MGHDK and CDR2 SYGVNS come from the germline V gene. The CDR3 DNA is TGTGCCAGCAGTGACCAGGGGAGAGGGGCCAACGTCCTGACTTTC. Protein sequence: CASSDQGRGANVLTF.

The chain joins TRBV10-3 to TRBJ1-5; D unclear. The length of the CDR3 is 13 residues. CDR1 ENHRY and CDR2 SYGVKD come from the germline V gene. V dropped 8 bases and J dropped 4 bases, with 12 bases sitting between them. CDR3 region: CAIGLEVNQPQHF. In nucleotides, the CDR3 is TGTGCCATCGGCCTTGAGGTGAATCAGCCCCAGCATTTT.

Points on this clone: Other DNA sequences of this sample code for an identical CDR3. This rearrangement joins TRBV7-9 to TRBJ1-2; 8 bases map to TRBD1. This CDR3 has 13 residues. Per germline, CDR1 SEHNR and CDR2 FQNEAQ (reference sequence). V was pared by 3 bases and J by 4 bases, with 1 base of the junction left unmatched. The CDR3 coding sequence is TGTGCCAGCAGCTTGGGGACAGGCTATGGCTACACCTTC. Amino acid sequence: CASSLGTGYGYTF.

The V and J genes are TRBV18 and TRBJ1-3, with TRBD1 as a possible D gene (6 bases). This CDR3 is built from 17 residues. Germline V gene lookup returns CDR1 KGHSH and CDR2 LQKENI. V dropped 9 bases and J dropped 0 bases, with 21 bases sitting between them. The CDR3 protein is CASSLLGGTFSGNTIYF. CDR3 nucleotides: TGTGCCAGTTCCCTGTTGGGGGGCACCTTCTCTGGAAACACCATATATTTT.

The genes are TRBV7-9 and TRBJ1-4; D may be TRBD1 (6 bases). There are 15 residues in the CDR3. CDR1 is SEHNR and CDR2 is FQNEAQ in the germline V gene (reference sequence). Trimming stripped 10 bases from V and 0 bases from J, with 15 bases between. The CDR3 DNA reads as TGTGCCATACAGGGATACGGGGCAACTAATGAAAAACTGTTTTTT. This gives the protein CAIQGYGATNEKLFF.

The rearrangement joins TRBV2 to TRBJ2-7, with 11 bases lining up with TRBD1. Germline trimming cut 4 bases from V and 6 bases from J; bases unmatched to any gene: 5. Germline CDR1 reads SNHLY; CDR2 reads FYNNEI. CDR3 length equals 14 residues. CDR3 DNA: TGTGCCAGCAGTGGCCGGACAGGGGGCGCCGAGCAGTACTTC. Translated, it gives CASSGRTGGAEQYF.

The chain couples TRBV15 to TRBJ1-1, with TRBD1 as a possible D gene (5 bases). There are 13 residues in the CDR3. Trimming removed 11 bases at V and 4 bases at J, with 17 bases between. Germline V gene sequence: CDR1 LNHNV, CDR2 YYDKDF (reference sequence). The CDR3 DNA follows: TGTGCCGCGGCAGGGACCATGAGCACTGAAGCTTTCTTT. Protein product: CAAAGTMSTEAFF.

The V and J genes are TRBV9 and TRBJ2-6, with D uncertain. The CDR3 extends over 14 amino acids. Between the trimmed V and J ends, which lost 4 bases and 0 bases, there was a span of 5 bases. CDR1 SGDLS and CDR2 YYNGEE come from the germline V gene. This CDR3 is CASSLLSGANVLTF. The CDR3 DNA follows: TGTGCCAGCAGCTTACTCTCTGGGGCCAACGTCCTGACTTTC.

The chain joins TRBV4-2 to TRBJ1-4; tentative D call: TRBD1 (5 bases). CDR3 length equals 16 residues. Trimming removed 0 bases at V and 6 bases at J, with 14 bases between. From germline, CDR1 is LGHNA and CDR2 YNFKEQ. The CDR3: CASSQERRGTYEKLFF. The CDR3 bases are TGTGCCAGCAGCCAAGAACGAAGGGGTACCTATGAAAAACTGTTTTTT.

The chain is built from TRBV11-2 and TRBJ2-7; D may be TRBD1 (6 bases). Germline lookup yields CDR1 SGHAT and CDR2 FQNNGV. Trimming took 5 bases from V and 6 from J, leaving 8 bases between them. CDR3 size: 11 residues. As DNA, the CDR3 is TGTGCCAGCAGCAGGGGGATCGAGCAGTACTTC. This gives the protein CASSRGIEQYF.

The chain employs TRBV6-1 and TRBJ1-1, with TRBD1 identical over 10 bases. Germline assignment: CDR1 MNHNS and CDR2 SASEGT. This CDR3 contains 16 residues. The trim removed 4 bases at V and 0 bases at J, leaving 5 bases unmatched. CDR3 in amino acids: CASSAPGQGMNTEAFF. DNA of the CDR3: TGTGCCAGCAGTGCCCCGGGACAGGGGATGAACACTGAAGCTTTCTTT.

The chain carries TRBV4-2 and TRBJ1-2; 8 bases are a match to TRBD1. The germline CDR1 and CDR2 sequences are LGHNA and YNFKEQ. The CDR3 spans 16 residues. After removal of 2 bases from V and 6 bases from J, the junction contained 11 bases not matched to a gene. The CDR3 sequence is CASSQKGQDIVNGYTF. CDR3 nucleotide sequence: TGTGCCAGCAGCCAAAAGGGACAGGATATTGTTAATGGCTACACCTTC.

The rearrangement joins TRBV10-3 to TRBJ2-7; TRBD2 matches at 8 bases. CDR1 is ENHRY and CDR2 is SYGVKD in the germline V gene. The CDR3 totals 14 residues. Trimming took 2 bases from V and 13 from J; bases not matched to a gene: 13. For the CDR3, the DNA is TGTGCCATCAGTGAGCGGTCTAGCGGGTTGGCCAAATACTTC. Translating gives CAISERSSGLAKYF.

This chain joins TRBV7-6 and TRBJ2-5; possibly TRBD1 for D (6 bases). The CDR3 extends over 14 amino acids. Trimming stripped 1 base from V and 5 bases from J, with 11 bases between. Germline lookup yields CDR1 SGHVS and CDR2 FNYEAQ. The CDR3 region is CASSLVLRGETQYF. The CDR3 DNA sequence: TGTGCCAGCAGCTTAGTTTTGAGGGGGGAGACCCAGTACTTC.

V gene TRBV30 combines with J gene TRBJ2-7; D is perhaps TRBD2 (5 bases). With 4 bases removed from V and 0 bases from J, the gap between germline ends came to 10 bases. Germline CDR1 GTSNPN, CDR2 SVGIG (reference sequence). The CDR3 has 13 residues. This CDR3 reads CAWKISGSYEQYF. CDR3 DNA sequence: TGTGCCTGGAAGATCAGCGGCTCCTACGAGCAGTACTTC.

As for this clone: The junction shows a germline mismatch at one end, possibly a read error. This chain links TRBV6-1 with TRBJ2-7, with 7 bases identical to TRBD1. Germline CDR1 reads MNHNS; CDR2 reads SASEGT. The length of the CDR3 is 15 residues. CDR3 amino acids: CASREGGRGTYEQYF. As DNA, the CDR3 is TGTGCCAGCAGGGAAGGGGGCAGGGGAACCTACGAGCAGTACTTC.

The chain employs TRBV5-1 and TRBJ1-2; D gene unclear. V lost 0 bases to trimming and J lost 0 bases, with 12 bases between them. This CDR3 has 16 amino acids. CDR1 SGHRS and CDR2 YFSETQ come from the germline V gene. As DNA, the CDR3 is TGCGCCAGCAGCTTGGACGGATGGGTTGCTAACTATGGCTACACCTTC. It is translated as CASSLDGWVANYGYTF. Full variable domain (rest looked up from reference TRBV5-1 and TRBJ1-2): KAGVTQTPRYLIKTRGQQVTLSCSPISGHRSVSWYQQTPGQGLQFLFEYFSETQRNKGNFPGRFSGRQFSNSRSEMNVSTLELGDSALYLCASSLDGWVANYGYTFGSGTRLTVV.

The V and J genes are TRBV28 and TRBJ2-1; the D is unclear. The CDR3 has 11 amino acids. The V end lost 4 bases, the J end lost 7 bases, and 5 bases lay between the germline ends. The germline V gene encodes CDR1 MDHEN and CDR2 SYDVKM. CDR3 bases: TGTGCCAGCAGTTCAACGAATGAGCAGTTCTTC. Its protein product is CASSSTNEQFF.